Sequencing of this T cell receptor beta chain was carried out in a study of cytomegalovirus exposure and HLA in healthy donors. Germline CDR1 reads MNHEY; CDR2 reads SVGAGI. V gave up 11 bases and J gave up 1 base; unmatched junction bases: 4. The CDR3 is 12 residues long. Assay used: immunoSEQ multiplex PCR; TCRdb lists only in-frame clones, some missing. This sample has more than 85,000 clones, with around nine tenths found just once. V and J are TRBV6-5 and TRBJ2-5; 7 bases map to TRBD2. This TCR was sampled from a woman under 30 in good health and CMV-seronegative. The sequenced sample consisted of PBMCs. CDR3 sequence (DNA): TGTGCCGCGGGGGTGGCCCAAGAGACCCAGTACTTC. Translating gives CAAGVAQETQYF.